This TCR beta chain was profiled in a study of T cell repertoires in cytomegalovirus infection (dated by TCRdb to about 2019). Some background on the complete study: Because public TCR beta signatures pointed to carriage of CMV infection together with the matching HLA type, the HLA type of each donor mattered for the analysis.

From the cysteine through the phenylalanine, the CDR3 covers 15 amino acids. Just CDR3 DNA is preserved here, 45 bases in frame from base 1. The germline V gene supplies CDR1 SGHVS and CDR2 FNYEAQ. The germline ends are 13 bases apart after V is trimmed by 3 bases and J by 2 bases. This clonotype was picked up many times. It lacks a known antigen. Base qualities were left out, and no much larger clone turns up one base away. The investigation overall reported the following: The ex vivo response was dominated by HLA-C-restricted CMV-specific TCR beta clonotypes, which also provided the single most frequent clonotype in two of eight donors. In both this cohort and an independent roughly 350-donor cohort, the cumulative frequency of public TCR beta family members distinguished carriers of CMV infection plus the relevant HLA type.

Sequencing instrument: Illumina HiSeq 1500. Starting from the raw public reads, TCRdb applied fastp trimming at Q25, assembled clones with MiXCR and retained in-frame beta chains. Entries that share a CDR3 protein sequence are merged under the most common genes and DNA. For this sample the table gives under 300,000 distinct CDR3 sequences, of which 12% were detected only once. The top ten hold about 1.5% of the sample. This clonotype originated in a human donor in good health (CMV status not recorded). Some clones in this sample may be carry-over from other donors' samples. Material for sequencing was PBMCs. Recombination linked TRBV7-6 to TRBJ2-5, with a weak D call of TRBD2 (5 bases match). The CDR3 reads CASSLEDLGQETQYF. The DNA sequence is given as TGTGCCAGCAGCTTGGAGGACCTTGGGCAAGAGACCCAGTACTTC. Joined to the reference TRBV7-6 and TRBJ2-5 proteins, this CDR3 gives the full variable domain: GAGVSQSPRYKVTKRGQDVALRCDPISGHVSLYWYRQALGQGPEFLTYFNYEAQQDKSGLPNDRFSAERPEGSISTLTIQRTEQRDSAMYRCASSLEDLGQETQYFGPGTRLLVL.